The clone carrying this TCR beta chain came up a few times. Germline CDR1 reads LGHDT; CDR2 reads YNNKEL (reference sequence). The J segment lost 4 bases and the V segment lost 1 base, leaving 5 bases of the junction unmatched. This CDR3 is 15 amino acids long. The sample comes from a study of T cells in Graves' hyperthyroidism and ophthalmopathy. Amplified TCR beta CDR3 regions derived from RNA transcripts. A set of HTBI primers served as the primers for a first-round RT-PCR of the TCR CDR3. TCRdb re-derived calls from the multiplex PCR reads in MiXCR, one entry per CDR3 protein. The repertoire holds roughly 300,000 distinct CDR3 sequences, approximately 13% seen once, with roughly 24% in the top ten. Not enrolled were patients with uncontrolled infection, other autoimmune disease, pregnancy or lactation.

The TCR sequence derives from a woman in her thirties with Graves' hyperthyroidism. What was sequenced was blood. The chain uses TRBV3-1 and TRBJ1-2; 8 positions agree with TRBD1. For the CDR3, the DNA is TGTGCCAGCAGCCAAGTCACGCAGGGGGCCTATGGCTACACCTTC. Residues: CASSQVTQGAYGYTF.